This TCR beta chain derives from a study of graft-versus-host responses after intestinal transplantation. Study as a whole: Transplants were multivisceral, liver-intestinal, or isolated intestinal. Study-level points and caveats: Analysis identified GvH clones in recipient marrow, with some appearing first in ileum or blood. Allografts carried high graft-versus-host to host-versus-graft clonal ratios in patients having graft-donor T cell macrochimerism.

Germline CDR1 LNHDA, CDR2 SQIVND (reference sequence). Trimming removed 6 bases from V and 7 bases from J, with 16 bases in between. The CDR3 runs 14 residues. With respect to this clone: Its antigen is undetermined.

Intraepithelial plus lamina propria lymphocytes were released by processing graft tissue. Generated by immunoSEQ multiplex PCR, the TCRdb table keeps only in-frame clones and is missing some. The sample carries 7,000 to 8,500 clones, about two thirds recorded once. The TCR was taken from a human patient who received an intestinal transplant, so some T cells may come from the graft donor. The source material was ileum tissue, sampled less than 60 days after transplant. The chain combines TRBV19 with TRBJ1-5, with D perhaps matching TRBD1 (6 bases). CDR3 sequence (DNA): TGTGCCAGTAGCGCCGGGACATACGCCCAGCCCCAGCATTTT. Translated, it gives CASSAGTYAQPQHF.